What follows are 31 T cell receptor beta chains derived from one specimen sequenced in a study of blood T cell repertoires in COVID-19 (dated by TCRdb to 2019 to 2021). The method was the immunoSEQ multiplex PCR assay. The table comes from immuneACCESS by way of TCRdb, which keeps in-frame sequences with V and J called. Part of the clones is missing from these tables; in studies checked, under half for an unresolved V gene and the rest for unknown reasons. In this sample the table shows around 91,000 clones, approximately 85% of which occur a single time. Of the sample, about an eighth is held by the ten largest clones. Sequenced sample: peripheral blood. Receptor source: a human donor in a cohort sampled during active COVID-19.

J is TRBJ2-7 and V is TRBV27; 7 bases align to TRBD1. Unmatched junction bases numbered 9, after V lost 5 bases and J lost 2 bases. CDR3 size: 15 residues. Germline V CDR1 and CDR2: MNHEY, SMNVEV (reference sequence). The CDR3 region is CASSIDRVAAYEQYF. The CDR3 region has the DNA TGTGCCAGCAGTATCGACAGGGTGGCGGCCTACGAGCAGTACTTC.

This clone has only a few counts. The J gene is TRBJ1-5, the V gene TRBV30; 7 bases are shared with TRBD1. V shed 2 bases and J 6 bases; nucleotides not matched to a gene: 4. The CDR3 consists of 13 residues. From germline, CDR1 is GTSNPN and CDR2 SVGIG (reference sequence). The chain's CDR3 is CAWSRDSGQPQHF. In DNA form, the CDR3 reads TGTGCCTGGAGTCGGGACAGCGGTCAGCCCCAGCATTTT. The entire variable domain, with the rest obtained from reference TRBV30 and TRBJ1-5, is as follows: SQTIHQWPATLVQPVGSPLSLECTVEGTSNPNLYWYRQAAGRGLQLLFYSVGIGQISSEVPQNLSASRPQDRQFILSSKKLLLSDSGFYLCAWSRDSGQPQHFGDGTRLSIL.

CDR3 DNA: TGCGCCAGCAGCCAGGTCGGGGGGGCAGATACGCAGTATTTT. It specifies CASSQVGGADTQYF. The chain links TRBV4-1 to TRBJ2-3, with 8 positions matching TRBD2. Looked up from germline, CDR1 is MGHRA and CDR2 is YSYEKL. The CDR3 totals 14 residues. The trim removed 3 bases at V and 4 bases at J, leaving 3 bases unmatched.

This clone was seen a single time. V is TRBV27 and J is TRBJ1-2; 9 bases match TRBD1. With V trimmed by 2 bases and J by 4 bases, 5 bases remained unmatched. This CDR3 is 15 amino acids long. Per the germline V gene, CDR1 is MNHEY and CDR2 is SMNVEV (reference sequence). The CDR3 DNA reads as TGTGCCAGCAGTTTACCGGGACAGGGATTCTATGGCTACACCTTC. Protein sequence: CASSLPGQGFYGYTF.

In its sample, this clone was seen once. The chain combines TRBV5-1 with TRBJ2-7, with 8 bases lining up with TRBD1. The CDR3 is 14 residues long. V lost 3 bases and J lost 3; bases outside the gene matches: 5. Per the germline V gene, CDR1 is SGHRS and CDR2 is YFSETQ. The CDR3 region is CASSYRDRNYEQYF. CDR3 DNA sequence: TGCGCCAGCAGCTACCGGGACAGGAACTACGAGCAGTACTTC.

The rearrangement uses TRBV24-1 and TRBJ2-7; 7 nucleotides agree with TRBD2. This CDR3 is 14 amino acids long. The V gene end was trimmed by 5 bases and the J gene end by 2 bases; junction bases not matched to a gene: 5. Germline V gene sequence: CDR1 KGHDR, CDR2 SFDVKD. CDR3 sequence reads: CATSGGRGAYEQYF. The CDR3 nucleotides read TGTGCCACCAGTGGCGGGAGAGGGGCCTACGAGCAGTACTTC.

This sequence joins TRBV10-3 and TRBJ2-1, with 9 bases matching TRBD2. V shed 4 bases, J shed 2 bases, and the junction held 3 bases outside the gene matches. Per germline, CDR1 ENHRY and CDR2 SYGVKD. The CDR3 sequence is 15 residues long. This CDR3 is CAISGLAVAYNEQFF. As DNA, the CDR3 is TGTGCCATCAGTGGACTAGCGGTGGCCTACAATGAGCAGTTCTTC.

The V call is TRBV7-9, the J call TRBJ2-3; the D gene is possibly TRBD1 (6 bases). This CDR3 is built from 14 residues. CDR1 is SEHNR, CDR2 FQNEAQ, per germline (reference sequence). V dropped 10 bases and J dropped 4 bases, with 18 bases sitting between them. The chain's CDR3 is CAMRPPQGSDTQYF. In DNA form, the CDR3 reads TGTGCCATGCGGCCCCCACAGGGCTCAGATACGCAGTATTTT.

The chain recombines TRBV5-8 with TRBJ2-1, with TRBD2 matching over 12 bases. The CDR3 runs 16 residues. Germline V gives CDR1 SGHTS, CDR2 YDEGEE. J lost 9 bases, V lost 1 base, and 8 bases had no gene match. CDR3 sequence reads: CASSLKASGGASEQFF. The CDR3 coding sequence is TGTGCCAGCAGCTTGAAGGCTAGCGGGGGGGCCTCTGAGCAGTTCTTC.

This chain uses TRBV6-5 with TRBJ2-6, with TRBD2 as a possible D gene (6 bases). The CDR3 contains 14 residues. Trimming stripped 6 bases from V and 2 bases from J, with 8 bases between. Germline V CDR1 and CDR2: MNHEY, SVGAGI. CDR3 nucleotide sequence: TGTGCCAGCAGGGGCGGGGCTGGGGCCAACGTCCTGACTTTC. Translation gives CASRGGAGANVLTF.

This CDR3 reads CASSLLGLAGYEQYF. In nucleotides, the CDR3 is TGTGCCAGCAGCTTGCTGGGACTAGCGGGTTACGAGCAGTACTTC. The rearrangement links TRBV7-2 to TRBJ2-7; 12 nucleotides match TRBD2. The CDR3 totals 15 residues. V lost 3 bases, J lost 4 bases, and 4 bases stayed unmatched. From germline, CDR1 is SGHTA and CDR2 FQGNSA.

The chain carries TRBV6-5 and TRBJ2-1; TRBD2 is a possible D gene (5 bases). Germline values: CDR1 MNHEY, CDR2 SVGAGI. The CDR3 is 14 amino acids. Trimming took 2 bases from V and 0 from J, leaving 5 bases between them. Here the CDR3 DNA reads TGTGCCAGCAGTTACGGGAGCTCCTACAATGAGCAGTTCTTC. This codes for CASSYGSSYNEQFF.

The chain is built from TRBV6-5 and TRBJ2-3; D may be TRBD2 (6 bases). The CDR3 extends over 12 amino acids. Germline CDR1 is MNHEY and CDR2 is SVGAGI. V was clipped by 6 bases and J by 6 bases, with 10 bases between them. CDR3 nucleotides: TGTGCCAGCAGGGGGGAGGCCGATACGCAGTATTTT. It specifies CASRGEADTQYF.

The V call is TRBV4-1, the J call TRBJ2-3; D remains unclear. Between the trimmed V and J ends, which lost 0 bases and 2 bases, there was a span of 9 bases. Germline V gene sequence: CDR1 MGHRA, CDR2 YSYEKL. The CDR3 is 15 residues long. The CDR3 DNA reads as TGCGCCAGCAGCCAAGACGGCGGTTCCACAGATACGCAGTATTTT. This translates into CASSQDGGSTDTQYF.

V and J are TRBV3-1 (or the pseudogene TRBV3-2) and TRBJ2-5, with D perhaps TRBD2 (5 bases). The CDR3 is 14 amino acids. V lost 4 bases, J lost 1 base, and 10 bases lay in between. Germline loops: CDR1 LGHDT, CDR2 YNNKEL (reference sequence). The CDR3 region is CASSPRAGQETQYF. In nucleotides, the CDR3 is TGTGCCAGCAGCCCACGGGCGGGCCAAGAGACCCAGTACTTC.

J is TRBJ2-7 and V is TRBV7-2; D gene unclear. The V end was cut by 1 base, the J end by 2 bases, with 12 bases between. CDR3 size: 15 residues. The germline V gene has CDR1 SGHTA and CDR2 FQGNSA. CDR3 region: CASSLGSTATYEQYF. Written as DNA, the CDR3 is TGTGCCAGCAGCTTAGGATCTACTGCCACCTACGAGCAGTACTTC.

The V call is TRBV5-1, the J call TRBJ2-5; 12 nucleotides agree with TRBD2. The V gene's germline CDR1 is SGHRS and CDR2 YFSETQ. The V segment lost 4 bases and the J segment 1 base; nucleotides outside the gene matches: 2. There are 15 residues in the CDR3. The CDR3 loop reads CASSQTSGGQETQYF. Here the CDR3 DNA reads TGCGCCAGCAGCCAGACTAGCGGGGGCCAAGAGACCCAGTACTTC.

V and J are TRBV12-3 or TRBV12-4 and TRBJ1-2; 7 positions agree with TRBD1. J lost 6 bases, V lost 3 bases, and 4 bases had no gene match. The CDR3 extends over 13 amino acids. The CDR3 coding sequence is TGTGCCAGCAGTTTTCGACAGGGTAATGGCTACACCTTC. This sequence encodes CASSFRQGNGYTF.

This rearrangement joins TRBV7-2 to TRBJ2-7, with a possible D match to TRBD2 (6 bases). Germline CDR1 SGHTA, CDR2 FQGNSA. V lost 8 bases to trimming and J lost 5 bases, with 25 bases between them. This CDR3 comprises 16 residues. The CDR3 sequence: CASAESRVGGVHEQYF. CDR3 DNA: TGTGCCAGCGCCGAAAGTAGGGTGGGAGGTGTCCACGAGCAGTACTTC.

V and J are TRBV6-2 or TRBV6-3 and TRBJ2-7, with 11 positions matching TRBD2. J lost 0 bases, V lost 0 bases, and 10 bases had no gene match. The CDR3 spans 19 residues. The germline gives CDR1 MNHEY, CDR2 SVGEGT. The CDR3 region has the DNA TGTGCCAGCAGTTACTCTCTGGGACTAGCGGTTTTCAGCTCCTACGAGCAGTACTTC. Amino acids: CASSYSLGLAVFSSYEQYF.

CDR3 coding DNA: TGTGCCACCAGCAGAGATCGCCAGGACAGGGGTTGGTGGGAGCAGTACTTC. It translates to CATSRDRQDRGWWEQYF. The gene calls are TRBV15 and TRBJ2-7; 9 bases agree with TRBD1. J gave up 7 bases and V 0 bases, and 13 bases lay outside the gene matches. The CDR3 extends over 17 amino acids. CDR1 and CDR2 from the germline V gene are LNHNV and YYDKDF (reference sequence).

The V and J genes are TRBV7-2 and TRBJ2-3; D ambiguous. CDR1 and CDR2 from the germline V gene are SGHTA and FQGNSA. The CDR3 totals 13 residues. Between the trimmed V and J ends, which lost 0 bases and 4 bases, there was a span of 5 bases. DNA for the CDR3: TGTGCCAGCAGCTTAGCGAGAGCAGATACGCAGTATTTT. Its translation: CASSLARADTQYF.

This clone was detected only a few times. CDR3 protein: CASSLIAGVFYEQYF. CDR3 DNA sequence: TGTGCCAGCAGTTTAATAGCGGGAGTGTTCTACGAGCAGTACTTC. The chain carries TRBV27 and TRBJ2-7; 9 nucleotides align to TRBD2. Losses at the gene ends were 2 bases for V and 3 bases for J; bases not matched to a gene: 5. The germline V gene has CDR1 MNHEY and CDR2 SMNVEV (reference sequence). The CDR3 runs 15 residues.

V gene TRBV5-1 combines with J gene TRBJ2-1, with D possibly TRBD2 on 7 matching bases. The ends were cut back, 0 bases at V and 7 bases at J, with 14 bases in the middle. The CDR3 consists of 15 residues. The germline CDR1 and CDR2 sequences are SGHRS and YFSETQ. CDR3 amino acids: CASSLARGARNEQFF. The CDR3 DNA reads as TGCGCCAGCAGCTTGGCCCGGGGGGCTCGGAATGAGCAGTTCTTC.

V is TRBV30 and J is TRBJ2-2; TRBD2 agrees at 8 bases. CDR1 is GTSNPN and CDR2 is SVGIG in the germline V gene (reference sequence). The CDR3 is made up of 15 amino acids. With V trimmed by 3 bases and J by 3 bases, 6 bases remained unmatched. The CDR3, as DNA: TGTGCCTGGAGCTACGGGGGGGCGGACACCGGGGAGCTGTTTTTT. Translation gives CAWSYGGADTGELFF.

V usage is TRBV27 and J usage is TRBJ2-7; D is undetermined. The V gene lost 3 bases and the J gene lost 1 base, with 7 bases spanning the gap. The CDR3 extends over 13 amino acids. The germline gives CDR1 MNHEY, CDR2 SMNVEV (reference sequence). The CDR3 DNA reads as TGTGCCAGCAGTTTCGCGGCGTCCTACGAGCAGTACTTC. This sequence encodes CASSFAASYEQYF.

The J gene is TRBJ1-2, the V gene TRBV19; TRBD1 might be the D (5 bases). Germline CDR1 and CDR2: LNHDA and SQIVND (reference sequence). This CDR3 has 14 amino acids. V lost 3 bases to trimming and J lost 4 bases, with 12 bases between them. The CDR3 reads CASSMGGGSYGYTF. As DNA, the CDR3 is TGTGCCAGTAGTATGGGGGGTGGAAGCTATGGCTACACCTTC. The full variable domain, in which reference TRBV19 and TRBJ1-2 provide the parts outside the CDR3, is DGGITQSPKYLFRKEGQNVTLSCEQNLNHDAMYWYRQDPGQGLRLIYYSQIVNDFQKGDIAEGYSVSREKKESFPLTVTSAQKNPTAFYLCASSMGGGSYGYTFGSGTRLTVV.

Written as DNA, the CDR3 is TGTGCCGGGCAAGTGGACTACCCGGCAGAGACCCAGTACTTC. This encodes CAGQVDYPAETQYF. The chain recombines TRBV5-8 with TRBJ2-5; D might be TRBD2 (6 bases). Looked up from germline, CDR1 is SGHTS and CDR2 is YDEGEE. The CDR3 spans 14 residues. V lost 10 bases and J lost 4, with 20 bases in between.

The chain links TRBV5-1 to TRBJ2-7; weak D call: TRBD2 (6 bases). Germline CDR1 is SGHRS and CDR2 is YFSETQ. This CDR3 region has 13 residues. V dropped 0 bases and J dropped 7 bases, with 11 bases sitting between them. The CDR3, as DNA: TGCGCCAGCAGCTTGGGTCCCGGGACTGAGCAGTACTTC. This translates into CASSLGPGTEQYF.

This rearrangement joins TRBV4-2 to TRBJ2-3; 7 nucleotides align to TRBD2. The CDR3 runs to 15 residues. Per the germline V gene, CDR1 is LGHNA and CDR2 is YNFKEQ. V shed 4 bases, J shed 5 bases, and the junction held 9 bases outside the gene matches. The CDR3 nucleotides read TGTGCCAGCAGCCCCCACGGAGCGGGGCAAGATACGCAGTATTTT. Amino acids: CASSPHGAGQDTQYF.

This sequence joins TRBV12-3 or TRBV12-4 and TRBJ1-1; 9 nucleotides agree with TRBD1. The CDR3 is 13 amino acids. The ends lost 6 bases at V and 8 bases at J; junction bases unmatched: 7. The CDR3 protein is CASSYLTGGEAFF. CDR3 in DNA: TGTGCCAGCAGCTACCTCACAGGGGGCGAAGCTTTCTTT.